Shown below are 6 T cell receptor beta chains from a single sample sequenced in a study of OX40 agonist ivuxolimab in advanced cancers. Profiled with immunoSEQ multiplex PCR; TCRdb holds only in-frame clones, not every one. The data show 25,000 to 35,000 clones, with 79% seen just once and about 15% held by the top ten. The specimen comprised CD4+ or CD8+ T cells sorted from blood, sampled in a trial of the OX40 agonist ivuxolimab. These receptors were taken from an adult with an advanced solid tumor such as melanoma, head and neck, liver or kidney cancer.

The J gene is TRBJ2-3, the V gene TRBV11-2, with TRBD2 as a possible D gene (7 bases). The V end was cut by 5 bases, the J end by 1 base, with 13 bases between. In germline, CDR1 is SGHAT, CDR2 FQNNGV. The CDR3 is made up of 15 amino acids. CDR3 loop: CASSTGGAGTDTQYF. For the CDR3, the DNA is TGTGCCAGCAGCACTGGGGGGGCCGGCACAGATACGCAGTATTTT.

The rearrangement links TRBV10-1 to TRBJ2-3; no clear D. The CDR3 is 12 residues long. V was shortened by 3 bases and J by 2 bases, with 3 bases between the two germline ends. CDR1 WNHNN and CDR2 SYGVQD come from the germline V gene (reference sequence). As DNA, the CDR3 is TGCGCCAGCAGTGAATACACAGATACGCAGTATTTT. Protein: CASSEYTDTQYF.

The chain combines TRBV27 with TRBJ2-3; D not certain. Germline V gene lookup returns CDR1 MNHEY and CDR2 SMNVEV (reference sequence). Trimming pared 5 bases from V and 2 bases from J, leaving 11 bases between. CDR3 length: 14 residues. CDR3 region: CASSTPLNTDTQYF. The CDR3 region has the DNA TGTGCCAGCAGTACCCCGCTGAACACAGATACGCAGTATTTT.

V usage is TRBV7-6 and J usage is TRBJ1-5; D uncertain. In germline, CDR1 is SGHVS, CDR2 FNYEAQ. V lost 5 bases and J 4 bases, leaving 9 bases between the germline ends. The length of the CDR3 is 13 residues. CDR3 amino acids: CASSPEINQPQHF. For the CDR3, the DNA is TGTGCCAGCAGCCCAGAAATAAATCAGCCCCAGCATTTT.

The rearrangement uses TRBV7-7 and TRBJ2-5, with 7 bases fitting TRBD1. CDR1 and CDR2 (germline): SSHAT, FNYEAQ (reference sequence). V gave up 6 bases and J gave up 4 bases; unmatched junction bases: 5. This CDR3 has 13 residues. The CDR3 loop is CASSRRQGETQYF. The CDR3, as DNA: TGTGCCAGCAGTCGCCGACAGGGAGAGACCCAGTACTTC.

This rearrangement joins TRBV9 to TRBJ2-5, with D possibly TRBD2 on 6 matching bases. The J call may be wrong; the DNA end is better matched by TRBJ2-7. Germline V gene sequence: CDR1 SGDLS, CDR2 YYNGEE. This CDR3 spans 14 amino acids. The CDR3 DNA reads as TGTGCCAGCAGCGTAGGGACTAACTCCTACGAGCAGTACTTC. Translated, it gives CASSVGTNSYEQYF.